This TCR beta chain stems from a study of T cell responses to AZD1222 COVID-19 vaccine. General observations from the study: A reported finding is that nearly half of spike-specific TCRs target unmutated variant regions.

As regards this clone: No antigen is known for it.

Measured with immunoSEQ multiplex PCR; TCRdb has only the in-frame clones, and not every one. Found here are 150,000 to 200,000 clones, 80% to 95% of them singletons; the top ten hold roughly 3.8%. Germline loops: CDR1 DFQATT, CDR2 SNEGSKA (reference sequence). The CDR3 runs to 10 residues. The rearrangement joins TRBV20-1 to TRBJ2-1; unclear D gene. Sequencing used peripheral blood, obtained on day 0 of AZD1222 vaccination. This sequence was found in an adult in good health. CDR3 residues: CCMGGNEQFF. CDR3 coding DNA: TGCTGCATGGGTGGGAATGAGCAGTTCTTC.